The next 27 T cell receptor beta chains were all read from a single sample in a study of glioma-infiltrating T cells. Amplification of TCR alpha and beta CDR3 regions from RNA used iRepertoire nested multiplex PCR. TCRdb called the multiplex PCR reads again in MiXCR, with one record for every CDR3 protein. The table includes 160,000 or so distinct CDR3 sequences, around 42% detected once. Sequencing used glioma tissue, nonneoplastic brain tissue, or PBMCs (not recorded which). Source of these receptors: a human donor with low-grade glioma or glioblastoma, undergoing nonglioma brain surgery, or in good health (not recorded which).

The CDR3 nucleotides read TGCAGCCTTACCACAGGGTTTGGCAATCAGCCCCAGCATTTT. This codes for CSLTTGFGNQPQHF. The chain couples TRBV29-1 to TRBJ1-5; tentative D call: TRBD1 (6 bases). Trimming removed 8 bases from V and 2 bases from J, with 16 bases in between. There are 14 residues in the CDR3. The germline gives CDR1 SQVTM, CDR2 ANQGSEA.

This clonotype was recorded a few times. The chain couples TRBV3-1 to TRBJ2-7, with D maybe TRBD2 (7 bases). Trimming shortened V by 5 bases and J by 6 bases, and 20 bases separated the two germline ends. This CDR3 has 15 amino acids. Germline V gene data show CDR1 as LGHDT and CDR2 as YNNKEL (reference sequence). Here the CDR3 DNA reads TGTGCCAGCAGCATATTGGGGGGGGCGCGTATCGAGCAGTACTTC. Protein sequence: CASSILGGARIEQYF.

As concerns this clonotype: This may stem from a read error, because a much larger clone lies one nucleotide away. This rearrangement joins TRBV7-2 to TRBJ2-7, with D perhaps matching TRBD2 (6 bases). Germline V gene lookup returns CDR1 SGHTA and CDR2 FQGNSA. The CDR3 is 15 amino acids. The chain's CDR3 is CASSQPGGPEYGQYF. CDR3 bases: TGTGCCAGCAGCCAACCCGGAGGGCCAGAGTACGGGCAGTACTTC.

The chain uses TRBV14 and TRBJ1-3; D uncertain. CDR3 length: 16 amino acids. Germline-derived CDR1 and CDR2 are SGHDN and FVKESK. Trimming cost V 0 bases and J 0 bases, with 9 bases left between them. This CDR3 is CASSQDAGISGNTIYF. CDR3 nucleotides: TGTGCCAGCAGCCAAGACGCGGGGATCTCTGGAAACACCATATATTTT.

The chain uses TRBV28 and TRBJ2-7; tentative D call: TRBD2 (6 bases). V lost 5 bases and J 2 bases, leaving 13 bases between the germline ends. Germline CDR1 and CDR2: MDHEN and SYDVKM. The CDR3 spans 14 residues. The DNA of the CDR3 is TGTGCCAGCAGTACCAGTGGGGGGACCTACGAGCAGTACTTC. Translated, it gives CASSTSGGTYEQYF.

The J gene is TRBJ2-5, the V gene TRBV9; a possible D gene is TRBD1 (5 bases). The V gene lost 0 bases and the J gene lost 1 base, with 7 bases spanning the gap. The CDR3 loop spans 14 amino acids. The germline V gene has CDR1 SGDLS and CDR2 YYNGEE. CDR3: CASSVATGQETQYF. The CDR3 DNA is TGTGCCAGCAGCGTAGCTACAGGCCAAGAGACCCAGTACTTC.

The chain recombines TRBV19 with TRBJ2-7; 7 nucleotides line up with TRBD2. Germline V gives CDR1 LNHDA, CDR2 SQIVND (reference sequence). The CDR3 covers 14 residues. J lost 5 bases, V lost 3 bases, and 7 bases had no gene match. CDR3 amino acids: CASSIGGRANEQYF. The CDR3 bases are TGTGCCAGTAGTATTGGTGGGAGGGCCAACGAGCAGTACTTC.

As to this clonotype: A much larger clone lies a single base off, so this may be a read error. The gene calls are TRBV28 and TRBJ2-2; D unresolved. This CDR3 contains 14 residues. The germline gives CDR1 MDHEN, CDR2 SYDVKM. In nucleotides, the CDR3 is TGTGCCAGTACCGAAGGACGGTACACCGTGGAGCTGTTTTTT. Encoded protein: CASTEGRYTVELFF.

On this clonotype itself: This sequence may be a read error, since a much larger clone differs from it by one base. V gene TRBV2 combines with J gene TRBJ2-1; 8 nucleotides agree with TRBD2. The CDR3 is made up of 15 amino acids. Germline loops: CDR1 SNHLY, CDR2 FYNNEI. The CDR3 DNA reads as TGTGCCAGCAAAGAGGTAGCGGGAAGGTACAATGAGAAGTTCTTC. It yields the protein CASKEVAGRYNEKFF.

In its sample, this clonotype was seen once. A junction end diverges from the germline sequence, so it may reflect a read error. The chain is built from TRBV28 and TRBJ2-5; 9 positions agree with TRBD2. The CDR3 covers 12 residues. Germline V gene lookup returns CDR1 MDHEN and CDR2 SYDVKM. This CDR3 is CASGSSGETKYF. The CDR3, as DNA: TGTGCCAGCGGCTCTAGCGGGGAGACCAAGTACTTC.

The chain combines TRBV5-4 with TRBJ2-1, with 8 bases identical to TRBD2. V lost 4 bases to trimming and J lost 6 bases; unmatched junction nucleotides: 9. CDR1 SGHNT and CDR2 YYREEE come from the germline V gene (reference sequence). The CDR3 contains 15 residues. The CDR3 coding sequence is TGTGCCAGCAGCGCTAGCGGGCAAGGGAGCAATGAGCAGTTCTTC. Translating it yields CASSASGQGSNEQFF.

The CDR3, as DNA: TGTGCCAGCTCAGATAGCGGTAGCTCCTACGAGCAGTACTTC. Protein sequence: CASSDSGSSYEQYF. This chain links TRBV18 with TRBJ2-7; perhaps TRBD2 as D (6 bases). The CDR3 length is 14 residues. V lost 5 bases and J 0 bases, leaving 11 bases between the germline ends. Germline CDR1 reads KGHSH; CDR2 reads LQKENI. The full variable domain, completed using reference TRBV18 and TRBJ2-7, is NAGVMQNPRHLVRRRGQEARLRCSPMKGHSHVYWYRQLPEEGLKFMVYLQKENIIDESGMPKERFSAEFPKEGPSILRIQQVVRGDSAAYFCASSDSGSSYEQYFGPGTRLTVT.

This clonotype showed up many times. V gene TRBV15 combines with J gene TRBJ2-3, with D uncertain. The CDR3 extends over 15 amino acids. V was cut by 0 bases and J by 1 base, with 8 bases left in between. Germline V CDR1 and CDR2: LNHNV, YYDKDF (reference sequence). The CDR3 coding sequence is TGTGCCACCAGCAGAGATCTATTGGGCACAGATACGCAGTATTTT. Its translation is CATSRDLLGTDTQYF.

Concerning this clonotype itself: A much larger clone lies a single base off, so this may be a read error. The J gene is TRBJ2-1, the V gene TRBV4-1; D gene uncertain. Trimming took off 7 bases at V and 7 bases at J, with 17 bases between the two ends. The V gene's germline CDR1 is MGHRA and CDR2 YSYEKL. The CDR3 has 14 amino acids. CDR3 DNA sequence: TGCGCCAGCAACTCACCAACTGAGAGGAATGAGCAGTTCTTC. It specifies CASNSPTERNEQFF.

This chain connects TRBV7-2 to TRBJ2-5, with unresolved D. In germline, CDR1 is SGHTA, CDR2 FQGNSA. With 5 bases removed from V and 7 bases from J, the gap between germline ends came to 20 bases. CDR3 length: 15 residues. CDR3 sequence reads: CASSPRAPAFATQYF. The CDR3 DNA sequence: TGTGCCAGCAGCCCCCGGGCCCCTGCCTTCGCGACCCAGTACTTC.

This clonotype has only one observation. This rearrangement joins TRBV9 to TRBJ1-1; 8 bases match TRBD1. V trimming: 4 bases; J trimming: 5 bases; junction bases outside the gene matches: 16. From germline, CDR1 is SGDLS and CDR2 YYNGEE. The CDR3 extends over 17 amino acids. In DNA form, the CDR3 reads TGTGCCAGCAGCCCAGGGGGGCAGGGGGCCATAATAACTGAAGCTTTCTTT. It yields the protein CASSPGGQGAIITEAFF.

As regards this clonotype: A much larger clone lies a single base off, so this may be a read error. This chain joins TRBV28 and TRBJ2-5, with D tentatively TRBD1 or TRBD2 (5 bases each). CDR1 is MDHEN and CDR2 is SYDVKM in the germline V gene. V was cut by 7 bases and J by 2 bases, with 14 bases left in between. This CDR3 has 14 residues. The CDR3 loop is CASIPGWGQETQYF. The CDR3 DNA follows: TGTGCCAGCATCCCCGGGTGGGGGCAAGAGACCCAGTACTTC.

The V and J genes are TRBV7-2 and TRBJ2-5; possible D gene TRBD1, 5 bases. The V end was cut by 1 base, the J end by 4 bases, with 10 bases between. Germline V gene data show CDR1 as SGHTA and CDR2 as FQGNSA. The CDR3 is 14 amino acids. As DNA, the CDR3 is TGTGCCAGCAGCTTAGTCAGGGTTGGAGAGACCCAGTACTTC. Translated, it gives CASSLVRVGETQYF. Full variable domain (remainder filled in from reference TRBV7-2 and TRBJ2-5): GAGVSQSPSNKVTEKGKDVELRCDPISGHTALYWYRQSLGQGLEFLIYFQGNSAPDKSGLPSDRFSAERTGGSVSTLTIQRTQQEDSAVYLCASSLVRVGETQYFGPGTRLLVL.

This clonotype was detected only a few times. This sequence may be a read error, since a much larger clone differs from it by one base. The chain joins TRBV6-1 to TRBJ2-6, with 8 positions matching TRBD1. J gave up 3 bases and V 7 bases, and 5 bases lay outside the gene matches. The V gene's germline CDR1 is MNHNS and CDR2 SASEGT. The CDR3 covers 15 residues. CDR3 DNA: TGTGCCAGCAACCAGGGGGCGCTTGGGGCCAACGTCCTGACTTTC. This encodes CASNQGALGANVLTF.

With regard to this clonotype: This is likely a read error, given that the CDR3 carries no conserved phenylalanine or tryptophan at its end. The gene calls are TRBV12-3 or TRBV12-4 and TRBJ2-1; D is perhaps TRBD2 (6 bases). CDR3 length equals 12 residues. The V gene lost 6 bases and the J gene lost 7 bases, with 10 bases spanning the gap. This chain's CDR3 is CASRISGNEQFL. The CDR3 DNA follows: TGTGCCAGCAGGATTAGCGGAAATGAGCAGTTCTTA.

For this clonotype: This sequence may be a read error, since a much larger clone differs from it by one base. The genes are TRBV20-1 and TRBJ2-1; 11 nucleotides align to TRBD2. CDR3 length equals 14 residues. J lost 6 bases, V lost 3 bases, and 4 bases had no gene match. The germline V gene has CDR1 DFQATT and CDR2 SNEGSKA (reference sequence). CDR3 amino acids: CSASILAGVNEQFF. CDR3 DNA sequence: TGCAGTGCTAGTATACTAGCGGGAGTCAATGAGCAGTTCTTC.

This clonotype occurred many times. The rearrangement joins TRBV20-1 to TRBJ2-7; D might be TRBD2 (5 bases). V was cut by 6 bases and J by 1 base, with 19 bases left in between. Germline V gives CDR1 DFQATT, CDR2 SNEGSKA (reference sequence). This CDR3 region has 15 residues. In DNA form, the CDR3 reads TGCAGTGCCCGGACTGGCGCCTTCCTTTCCTACGAGCAGTACTTC. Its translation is CSARTGAFLSYEQYF.

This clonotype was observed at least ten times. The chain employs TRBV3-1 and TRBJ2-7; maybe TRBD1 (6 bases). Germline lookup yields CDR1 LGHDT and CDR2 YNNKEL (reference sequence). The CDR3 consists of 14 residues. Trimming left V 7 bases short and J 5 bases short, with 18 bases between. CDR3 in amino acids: CASKVTQGNNEQYF. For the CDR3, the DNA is TGTGCCAGCAAAGTAACACAGGGTAATAACGAGCAGTACTTC.

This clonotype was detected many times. The CDR3 sequence is CASSPDRGSTDTQYF. CDR3 DNA sequence: TGTGCCAGCAGCCCAGATCGGGGGAGCACAGATACGCAGTATTTT. V usage is TRBV7-2 and J usage is TRBJ2-3; perhaps TRBD2 as D (6 bases). V gave up 5 bases and J gave up 0 bases, with 12 bases separating them. CDR1 and CDR2 (germline): SGHTA, FQGNSA. The CDR3 runs to 15 residues.

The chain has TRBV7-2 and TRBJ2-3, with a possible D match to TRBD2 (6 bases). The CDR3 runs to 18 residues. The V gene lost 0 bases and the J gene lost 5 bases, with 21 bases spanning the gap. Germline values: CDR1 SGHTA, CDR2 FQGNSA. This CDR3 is CASSLARVEGGQVDTQYF. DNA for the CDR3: TGTGCCAGCAGCTTAGCGAGGGTAGAGGGAGGACAAGTAGATACGCAGTATTTT. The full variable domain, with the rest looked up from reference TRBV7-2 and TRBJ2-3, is GAGVSQSPSNKVTEKGKDVELRCDPISGHTALYWYRQSLGQGLEFLIYFQGNSAPDKSGLPSDRFSAERTGGSVSTLTIQRTQQEDSAVYLCASSLARVEGGQVDTQYFGPGTRLTVL.

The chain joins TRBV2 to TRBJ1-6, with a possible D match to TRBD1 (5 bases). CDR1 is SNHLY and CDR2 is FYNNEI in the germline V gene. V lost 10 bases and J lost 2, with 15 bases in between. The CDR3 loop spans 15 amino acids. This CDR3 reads CATRPRDPYNSPLHF. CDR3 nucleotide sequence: TGTGCCACCAGACCGAGGGACCCCTATAATTCACCCCTCCACTTT.

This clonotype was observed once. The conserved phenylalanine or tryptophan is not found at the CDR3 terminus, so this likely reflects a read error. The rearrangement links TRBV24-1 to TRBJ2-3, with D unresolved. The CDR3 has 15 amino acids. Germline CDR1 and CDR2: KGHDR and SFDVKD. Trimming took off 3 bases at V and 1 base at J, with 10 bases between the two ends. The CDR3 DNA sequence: TGTGCCACCAGTGATCTCGCAAAGGGCACAGATACGCAGTATTAT. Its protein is CATSDLAKGTDTQYY.